Reported below is one T cell receptor (beta chain). The data were produced by immunoSEQ multiplex PCR, yet TCRdb's version contains in-frame clones alone and is incomplete. The data show 68,000 or so clones, approximately 92% seen once. The source of the sample is a study of blood T cell repertoires in COVID-19. Study information: The origin of the acute and convalescent COVID-19 samples was the United States, Italy and Spain.

The J segment lost 7 bases and the V segment lost 0 bases, leaving 6 bases of the junction unmatched. Germline values: CDR1 KGHSH, CDR2 LQKENI. This CDR3 has 15 residues. Sequencing used peripheral blood. The source is a man in his fifties or sixties with acute or convalescent COVID-19. The chain is built from TRBV18 and TRBJ2-1, with 7 bases fitting TRBD2. CDR3 DNA sequence: TGTGCCAGCTCACCACCCCTAGCGGAGAAAAATGAGCAGTTCTTC. Its translation: CASSPPLAEKNEQFF.